The source of this T cell receptor beta chain is a study of CD8 T cells in Susac syndrome. Random-hexamer reverse transcription was applied to roughly 0.5 to 1 ug RNA. TCRdb reprocessed the immunoSEQ multiplex PCR reads via MiXCR and lists one record per CDR3 protein. This repertoire shows some 180,000 distinct CDR3 sequences, around 96% found once; its top ten account for about 0.1%. Material for sequencing was CD4+ T cells from PBMCs. This TCR came from a human donor in good health.

The CDR3 sequence: CASSLGGLQDQPQHF. Written as DNA, the CDR3 is TGTGCCAGCAGCTTGGGGGGGCTACAAGATCAGCCCCAGCATTTT. The V and J genes are TRBV7-9 and TRBJ1-5, with a possible D match to TRBD1 (6 bases). V lost 3 bases, J lost 5 bases, and 14 bases lay in between. The CDR3 has 15 residues. Germline V gene sequence: CDR1 SEHNR, CDR2 FQNEAQ (reference sequence). Full variable domain (outside the CDR3, taken from reference TRBV7-9 and TRBJ1-5): DTGVSQNPRHKITKRGQNVTFRCDPISEHNRLYWYRQTLGQGPEFLTYFQNEAQLEKSRLLSDRFSAERPKGSFSTLEIQRTEQGDSAMYLCASSLGGLQDQPQHFGDGTRLSIL.